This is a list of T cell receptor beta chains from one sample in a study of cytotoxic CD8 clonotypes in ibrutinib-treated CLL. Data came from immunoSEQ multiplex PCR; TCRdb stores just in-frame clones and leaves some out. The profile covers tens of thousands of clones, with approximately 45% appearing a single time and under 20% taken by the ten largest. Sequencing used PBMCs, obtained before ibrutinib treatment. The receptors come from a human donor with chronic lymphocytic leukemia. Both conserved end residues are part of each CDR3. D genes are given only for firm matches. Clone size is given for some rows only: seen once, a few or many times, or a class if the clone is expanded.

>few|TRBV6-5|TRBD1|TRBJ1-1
CASSLDRFMNTEAFF
TGTGCCAGCAGCCTGGACAGGTTCATGAACACTGAAGCTTTCTTT
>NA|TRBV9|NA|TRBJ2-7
CASSVQGFRGEQYF
TGTGCCAGCAGCGTACAGGGATTTCGGGGCGAGCAGTACTTC
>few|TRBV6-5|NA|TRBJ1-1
CASSYSRGRGTEAFF
TGTGCCAGCAGTTACTCGAGAGGCAGGGGCACTGAAGCTTTCTTT
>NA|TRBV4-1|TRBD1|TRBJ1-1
CASSQYTGGTEAFF
TGCGCCAGCAGCCAATACACAGGGGGCACTGAAGCTTTCTTT
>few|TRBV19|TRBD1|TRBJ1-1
CASSILDRATEAFF
TGTGCCAGTAGTATCCTGGACAGGGCGACTGAAGCTTTCTTT
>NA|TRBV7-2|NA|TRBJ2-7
CASSLADLWNEQYF
TGTGCCAGCAGCTTAGCGGATCTATGGAACGAGCAGTACTTC
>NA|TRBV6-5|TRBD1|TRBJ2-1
CASSTGQSNNEQFF
TGTGCCAGCAGCACGGGACAGTCAAACAATGAGCAGTTCTTC
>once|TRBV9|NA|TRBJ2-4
CASSVLTGPSRNIQYF
TGTGCCAGCAGCGTTCTGACAGGACCCTCGAGGAACATTCAGTACTTC
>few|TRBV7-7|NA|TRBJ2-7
CASSLRIDYEQYF
TGTGCTAGCAGCTTAAGGATAGACTACGAGCAGTACTTC
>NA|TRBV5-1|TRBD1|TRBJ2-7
CASSLGQGFSYEQYF
TGCGCCAGCAGCTTGGGACAGGGGTTTTCCTACGAGCAGTACTTC
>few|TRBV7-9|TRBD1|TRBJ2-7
CASTRQGEQYF
TGTGCCAGCACCCGACAGGGCGAGCAGTACTTC
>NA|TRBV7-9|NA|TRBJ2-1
CASSAGLPNFNEQFF
TGTGCCAGCAGCGCGGGACTCCCCAATTTCAATGAGCAGTTCTTC
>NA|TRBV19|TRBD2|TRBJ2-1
CASSLSLAGNYNEQFF
TGTGCCAGTAGTCTCTCACTAGCGGGGAACTACAATGAGCAGTTCTTC
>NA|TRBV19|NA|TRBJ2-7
CASSTQIRGTPSYEQYF
TGTGCCAGTAGTACCCAGATACGGGGAACCCCTTCCTACGAGCAGTACTTC
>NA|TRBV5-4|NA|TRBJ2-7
CASSFTDLEQYF
TGTGCCAGCAGCTTCACCGACCTCGAGCAGTACTTC